The 21 T cell receptor beta chains presented below share a single source sample, sequenced in a study of monozygotic twins with cystic fibrosis. The assay was immunoSEQ multiplex PCR, and TCRdb's table has in-frame clones only and misses some. The table lists 30,000 to 35,000 clones, around 96% of them singletons. Sequencing was performed on blood. These receptors originate from a girl aged 2 to 10 with cystic fibrosis.

The gene calls are TRBV16 and TRBJ2-7; the D gene could be TRBD1 or TRBD2 (6 bases each). V shed 4 bases and J shed 4 bases, with 14 bases lying between them. This CDR3 spans 14 amino acids. Per germline, CDR1 KGHSY and CDR2 FQNENV. CDR3 coding DNA: TGTGCCAGCAGCCCGTTGGGGGGCCATTACGAGCAGTACTTC. Translation gives CASSPLGGHYEQYF.

J is TRBJ2-3 and V is TRBV5-4, with 7 positions matching TRBD2. This CDR3 comprises 14 residues. J gave up 5 bases and V 2 bases, and 5 bases lay outside the gene matches. CDR1 and CDR2 from the germline V gene are SGHNT and YYREEE (reference sequence). The CDR3 bases are TGTGCCAGCAGCTTAATACCGGGAGGAGATACGCAGTATTTT. Its translation: CASSLIPGGDTQYF.

The chain links TRBV30 to TRBJ1-3; unclear D gene. Germline CDR1 reads GTSNPN; CDR2 reads SVGIG (reference sequence). Trimming took off 6 bases at V and 2 bases at J, with 8 bases between the two ends. CDR3 size: 12 residues. The CDR3 is CACWSAGNTIYF. CDR3 coding DNA: TGTGCCTGCTGGTCGGCTGGAAACACCATATATTTT.

V gene TRBV2 combines with J gene TRBJ1-5, with a tentative D call TRBD1 (5 bases). Germline loops: CDR1 SNHLY, CDR2 FYNNEI. The CDR3 covers 16 residues. V lost 7 bases to trimming and J lost 2 bases, with 18 bases between them. The CDR3 nucleotides read TGTGCCAGCACGGATCAGGGATACGTTGGCAATCAGCCCCAGCATTTT. Translation: CASTDQGYVGNQPQHF.

The J gene is TRBJ2-7, the V gene TRBV6-6; 9 bases map to TRBD2. The CDR3 has 16 residues. Germline CDR1 and CDR2: MNHNY and SVGAGI (reference sequence). Trimming took 4 bases from V and 0 from J; bases not matched to a gene: 7. CDR3 sequence (DNA): TGTGCCAGCAGTTCCGCGGGACTAGCCTTCTCCTACGAGCAGTACTTC. Translation gives CASSSAGLAFSYEQYF.

The rearrangement links TRBV5-1 to TRBJ2-1, with TRBD2 matching 10 bases. CDR3 length: 15 amino acids. With 2 bases clipped from V and 6 bases from J, the junction kept 5 bases outside the gene matches. Germline CDR1 SGHRS, CDR2 YFSETQ. The CDR3 sequence: CASSFSSGSPNEQFF. The CDR3 region has the DNA TGCGCCAGCAGCTTTTCTAGCGGGAGCCCCAATGAGCAGTTCTTC.

The chain couples TRBV29-1 to TRBJ1-1, with D unclear. V lost 0 bases to trimming and J lost 0 bases, with 11 bases between them. The CDR3 has 15 residues. Germline assignment: CDR1 SQVTM and CDR2 ANQGSEA. The CDR3 DNA reads TGCAGCGTTGAAGATCTGGGAGCCATGAACACTGAAGCTTTCTTT. It encodes CSVEDLGAMNTEAFF. Variable domain in full (rest from reference TRBV29-1 and TRBJ1-1): SAVISQKPSRDICQRGTSLTIQCQVDSQVTMMFWYRQQPGQSLTLIATANQGSEATYESGFVIDKFPISRPNLTFSTLTVSNMSPEDSSIYLCSVEDLGAMNTEAFFGQGTRLTVV.

The V gene is TRBV27, the J gene TRBJ2-2; tentatively, D is TRBD2 (5 bases). CDR1 MNHEY and CDR2 SMNVEV come from the germline V gene (reference sequence). V dropped 0 bases and J dropped 6 bases, with 11 bases sitting between them. The CDR3 runs to 15 residues. The CDR3 nucleotides are TGTGCCAGCAGTTTATCCGGAGGTGAGCCCGGGGAGCTGTTTTTT. This sequence encodes CASSLSGGEPGELFF.

V usage is TRBV7-9 and J usage is TRBJ1-2; possibly TRBD1 for D (6 bases). Germline-derived CDR1 and CDR2 are SEHNR and FQNEAQ (reference sequence). The CDR3 is made up of 10 amino acids. Trimming took off 6 bases at V and 9 bases at J, with 8 bases between the two ends. CDR3 sequence reads: CASRGGSYTF. In nucleotides, the CDR3 is TGTGCCAGCAGAGGGGGAAGCTACACCTTC.

V gene TRBV16 combines with J gene TRBJ2-2, with D possibly TRBD2 on 5 matching bases. V was clipped by 7 bases and J by 5 bases, with 14 bases between them. The CDR3 consists of 14 residues. Germline lookup yields CDR1 KGHSY and CDR2 FQNENV. CDR3 bases: TGTGCCAGCACCCCAATCGAGCGGACCGGGGAGCTGTTTTTT. Encoded protein: CASTPIERTGELFF.

This clone was picked up one time. The V and J genes are TRBV19 and TRBJ1-2; 9 bases agree with TRBD1. The trim removed 0 bases at V and 3 bases at J, leaving 11 bases unmatched. This CDR3 is 18 amino acids long. Germline V gives CDR1 LNHDA, CDR2 SQIVND (reference sequence). In nucleotides, the CDR3 is TGTGCCAGTAGTATAGACGTCCCGGGACAGGGTTTTCACTATGGCTACACCTTC. It specifies CASSIDVPGQGFHYGYTF. Filled out from reference TRBV19 and TRBJ1-2, the complete variable domain reads DGGITQSPKYLFRKEGQNVTLSCEQNLNHDAMYWYRQDPGQGLRLIYYSQIVNDFQKGDIAEGYSVSREKKESFPLTVTSAQKNPTAFYLCASSIDVPGQGFHYGYTFGSGTRLTVV.

The chain links TRBV18 to TRBJ2-2, with D perhaps TRBD1 (6 bases). The CDR3 runs 14 residues. CDR1 is KGHSH, CDR2 LQKENI, per germline. Trimming cost V 4 bases and J 4 bases, with 10 bases left between them. CDR3 bases: TGTGCCAGCTCACATCCAGGGGCCACCGGGGAGCTGTTTTTT. Translated: CASSHPGATGELFF.

The chain is built from TRBV5-4 and TRBJ2-1, with D unresolved. Trimming shortened V by 0 bases and J by 3 bases, and 7 bases separated the two germline ends. The CDR3 extends over 14 amino acids. Germline CDR1 SGHNT, CDR2 YYREEE (reference sequence). The CDR3 DNA is TGTGCCAGCAGCTTGGACAAGTACTACAATGAGCAGTTCTTC. It translates to CASSLDKYYNEQFF.

The chain employs TRBV2 and TRBJ2-7; 7 bases line up with TRBD1. Unmatched junction bases numbered 9, after V lost 1 base and J lost 3 bases. CDR3 size: 16 residues. Per germline, CDR1 SNHLY and CDR2 FYNNEI. In DNA, the CDR3 is TGTGCCAGCAGTGAAGAGAGGGGGACAGCCCACTACGAGCAGTACTTC. Translated, it gives CASSEERGTAHYEQYF.

The chain employs TRBV6-5 and TRBJ1-1; 11 nucleotides line up with TRBD1. The junction had 11 bases not matched to a gene; V was cut back by 6 bases and J by 11 bases. Germline values: CDR1 MNHEY, CDR2 SVGAGI. CDR3 length equals 14 residues. This CDR3 reads CASSGQGAGREAFF. CDR3 DNA: TGTGCCAGCAGCGGACAGGGGGCTGGTCGTGAGGCTTTCTTT.

The chain links TRBV6-6 to TRBJ2-3; 7 nucleotides line up with TRBD2. J gave up 10 bases and V 6 bases, and 10 bases lay outside the gene matches. Germline CDR1 and CDR2: MNHNY and SVGAGI (reference sequence). This CDR3 comprises 13 residues. The CDR3 spells CASSRTGGVSQYF. The DNA of the CDR3 is TGTGCCAGCAGCAGGACTGGGGGGGTATCGCAGTATTTT.

V and J are TRBV4-1 and TRBJ2-7; D might be TRBD1 (6 bases). V was trimmed by 4 bases and J by 0 bases, leaving 25 bases between them. The CDR3 is 19 amino acids. Germline-derived CDR1 and CDR2 are MGHRA and YSYEKL. In DNA, the CDR3 is TGCGCCAGCAGCCGAAGTTTGGGTCTATTCAAGGGGGACTCCTACGAGCAGTACTTC. This translates into CASSRSLGLFKGDSYEQYF.

CDR3 in DNA: TGTGCCAGCAGCGTCTGGGTCGGGGGGCGAAGTGAAGCTTTCTTT. Protein sequence: CASSVWVGGRSEAFF. V gene TRBV7-8 combines with J gene TRBJ1-1; TRBD1 might be the D (6 bases). Germline CDR1 is SGHVS and CDR2 is FQNEAQ. CDR3 size: 15 residues. The ends were cut back, 5 bases at V and 7 bases at J, with 20 bases in the middle. Together with reference TRBV7-8 and TRBJ1-1, the CDR3 gives the full variable domain: GAGVSQSPRYKVAKRGQDVALRCDPISGHVSLFWYQQALGQGPEFLTYFQNEAQLDKSGLPSDRFFAERPEGSVSTLKIQRTQQEDSAVYLCASSVWVGGRSEAFFGQGTRLTVV.

The J gene is TRBJ1-1, the V gene TRBV28; the match to TRBD1 covers 8 bases. This CDR3 has 17 residues. J was trimmed by 6 bases and V by 8 bases; bases with no gene match: 20. In germline, CDR1 is MDHEN, CDR2 SYDVKM. The CDR3 region is CASQVQAGGGGPPEAFF. The CDR3 DNA is TGTGCCAGCCAGGTCCAGGCAGGGGGCGGAGGTCCCCCTGAAGCTTTCTTT.

The chain couples TRBV7-9 to TRBJ1-3, with D unclear. CDR3 length: 16 residues. From germline, CDR1 is SEHNR and CDR2 FQNEAQ (reference sequence). The V end was cut by 5 bases, the J end by 0 bases, with 14 bases between. The CDR3: CASSTYDGSSGNTIYF. CDR3 DNA sequence: TGTGCCAGCAGCACATACGACGGGAGCTCTGGAAACACCATATATTTT.

This clone was detected only once. This chain connects TRBV11-2 to TRBJ1-2, with D unresolved. V lost 5 bases to trimming and J lost 5 bases, with 15 bases between them. The CDR3 spans 14 residues. Germline V gene lookup returns CDR1 SGHAT and CDR2 FQNNGV. The DNA of the CDR3 is TGTGCCAGCAGCCCCCATCAGAGCGGGTATGGCTACACCTTC. It translates to CASSPHQSGYGYTF.